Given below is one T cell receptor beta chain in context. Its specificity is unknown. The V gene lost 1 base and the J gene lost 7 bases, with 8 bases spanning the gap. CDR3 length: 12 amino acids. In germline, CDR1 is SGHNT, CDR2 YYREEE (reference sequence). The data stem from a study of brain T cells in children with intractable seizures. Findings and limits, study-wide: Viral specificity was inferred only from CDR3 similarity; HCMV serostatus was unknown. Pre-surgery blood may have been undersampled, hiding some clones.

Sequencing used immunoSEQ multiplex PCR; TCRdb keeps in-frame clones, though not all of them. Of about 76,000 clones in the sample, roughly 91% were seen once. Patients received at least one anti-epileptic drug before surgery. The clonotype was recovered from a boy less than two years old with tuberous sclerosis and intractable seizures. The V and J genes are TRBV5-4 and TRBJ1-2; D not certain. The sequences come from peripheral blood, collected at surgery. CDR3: CASSLRKAGYTF. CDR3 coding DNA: TGTGCCAGCAGCTTGCGAAAGGCTGGCTACACCTTC.